This TCR beta chain is from a study of blood T cell repertoires in COVID-19. The wider study: PBMCs, B-cell-depleted T cells, or T cells provided the cDNA or gDNA that made up the material.

Clones were sequenced by immunoSEQ multiplex PCR, and TCRdb holds only the in-frame ones, with some missing. The sample records 150,000 to 200,000 clones, around four fifths being singletons. Germline values: CDR1 SEHNR, CDR2 FQNEAQ (reference sequence). The V gene lost 1 base and the J gene lost 4 bases, with 8 bases spanning the gap. This CDR3 has 14 residues. The sequencing sample was made of PBMCs or T cells enriched from blood (not recorded which). The rearrangement joins TRBV7-9 to TRBJ2-1; D is unclear. The clonotype was recovered from a woman aged 45-59 years who had recovered from COVID-19. In DNA, the CDR3 is TGTGCCAGCAGCTTAGTACCTATTTACAATGAGCAGTTCTTC. Protein sequence: CASSLVPIYNEQFF. Full variable domain (missing parts from reference TRBV7-9 and TRBJ2-1): DTGVSQNPRHKITKRGQNVTFRCDPISEHNRLYWYRQTLGQGPEFLTYFQNEAQLEKSRLLSDRFSAERPKGSFSTLEIQRTEQGDSAMYLCASSLVPIYNEQFFGPGTRLTVL.